Listed below are T cell receptor beta chains from one sample, sequenced in a study of blood T cell repertoires in COVID-19. This table comes from immunoSEQ multiplex PCR, and its TCRdb copy is limited to in-frame clones, with some not included. This sample carries some 150,000 clones, more than 75% of them seen once, and the ten largest clones take 4.2%. The sequenced sample was peripheral blood. The receptor source for this set is a man between 60 and 75 years old with acute or convalescent COVID-19. CDR3s include the opening cysteine and the closing phenylalanine or tryptophan. The order of the fields is D gene, J gene, clone size, V gene, CDR3 DNA, CDR3 protein. The D gene is left open where the match is weak. The size field is filled for only some rows; it gives once, few, many or a size class.

D: .
J: TRBJ1-1
size: .
V: TRBV27
DNA: TGTGCCAGCAGGCCCGGGGTCAGCCGCTACACTGAAGCTTTCTTT
CDR3: CASRPGVSRYTEAFF

D: .
J: TRBJ1-2
size: .
V: TRBV5-4
DNA: TGTGCCAGCAGCTTGGAAACAGCCTATGGCTACACCTTC
CDR3: CASSLETAYGYTF

D: TRBD2
J: TRBJ2-2
size: .
V: TRBV6-5
DNA: TGTGCCAGCAGCTCTAGCGGGATTGGGGAGCTGTTTTTT
CDR3: CASSSSGIGELFF

D: .
J: TRBJ2-1
size: .
V: TRBV15
DNA: TGTGCCACCGGTAGCGGAACTTACTCCTACAATGAGCAGTTCTTC
CDR3: CATGSGTYSYNEQFF

D: TRBD1
J: TRBJ1-6
size: .
V: TRBV5-1
DNA: TGCGCCAGCAGCTGGGAGCAGGGGGCTAATTCACCCCTCCACTTT
CDR3: CASSWEQGANSPLHF

D: .
J: TRBJ1-4
size: .
V: TRBV5-1
DNA: TGCGCCAGCAAGTCGGGACAAGTTAATGAAAAACTGTTTTTT
CDR3: CASKSGQVNEKLFF

D: .
J: TRBJ1-2
size: .
V: TRBV6-1
DNA: TGTGCCAGCAGTGTGGGTTCGGTACTAGCTAACTATGGCTACACCTTC
CDR3: CASSVGSVLANYGYTF

D: TRBD1
J: TRBJ2-6
size: .
V: TRBV7-8
DNA: TGTGCCAGCAGCAGACAGGGGAGCTCTGGGGCCAACGTCCTGACTTTC
CDR3: CASSRQGSSGANVLTF

D: TRBD1
J: TRBJ2-6
size: .
V: TRBV3-1/TRBV3-2
DNA: TGTGCCAGCAGCCAGACAGGGGCTGTTACTGGGGCCAACGTCCTGACTTTC
CDR3: CASSQTGAVTGANVLTF

D: .
J: TRBJ2-1
size: .
V: TRBV24-1
DNA: TGTGCCACCAGTCAACAGCCGAATGAGCAGTTCTTC
CDR3: CATSQQPNEQFF

D: TRBD1
J: TRBJ1-1
size: .
V: TRBV28
DNA: TGTGCCAGCAGTCCACAGGGGAGCGAGGTTGAAGCTTTCTTT
CDR3: CASSPQGSEVEAFF

D: TRBD2
J: TRBJ2-3
size: .
V: TRBV5-8
DNA: TGTGCCAGCAGCTTGACTAGCGGAGGGGCAGATACGCAGTATTTT
CDR3: CASSLTSGGADTQYF

D: .
J: TRBJ1-1
size: .
V: TRBV6-1
DNA: TGTGCCAGCAGTGAAGCTACAGCGGGGAACACTGAAGCTTTCTTT
CDR3: CASSEATAGNTEAFF

D: .
J: TRBJ1-5
size: .
V: TRBV5-1
DNA: TGCGCCAGCAGCTTAGCGGAGCATCAGCCCCAGCATTTT
CDR3: CASSLAEHQPQHF

D: TRBD2
J: TRBJ2-2
size: .
V: TRBV4-1
DNA: TGCGCCAGCAGCCCCACTTGGACTAGCGCGAACACCGGGGAGCTGTTTTTT
CDR3: CASSPTWTSANTGELFF

D: TRBD2
J: TRBJ2-5
size: few
V: TRBV6-2/TRBV6-3
DNA: TGTGCCAGCAGTAGACGCTCGGGACTAGCGGGAGGGGAGACCCAGTACTTC
CDR3: CASSRRSGLAGGETQYF